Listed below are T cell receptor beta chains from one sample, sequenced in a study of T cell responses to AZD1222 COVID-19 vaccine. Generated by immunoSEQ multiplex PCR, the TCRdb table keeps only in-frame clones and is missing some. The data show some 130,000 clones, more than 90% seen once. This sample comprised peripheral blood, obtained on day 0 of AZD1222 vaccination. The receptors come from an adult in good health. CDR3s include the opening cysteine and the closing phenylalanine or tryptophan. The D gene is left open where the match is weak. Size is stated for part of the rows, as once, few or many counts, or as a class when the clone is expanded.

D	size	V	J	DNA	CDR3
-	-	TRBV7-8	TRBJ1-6	TGTGCCAGCAGCCTAGGACAGACTTATAATTCACCCCTCCACTTT	CASSLGQTYNSPLHF
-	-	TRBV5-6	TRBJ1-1	TGTGCCAGCAGGGGGGTTGACGGGAACACTGAAGCTTTCTTT	CASRGVDGNTEAFF
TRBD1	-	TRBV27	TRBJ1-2	TGTGCCAGCAGTGCCCCAGGGGGCGGTGGCTACACCTTC	CASSAPGGGGYTF
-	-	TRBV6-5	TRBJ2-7	TGTGCCAGCAGTCGGCAGTTACCCGAGCAGTACTTC	CASSRQLPEQYF
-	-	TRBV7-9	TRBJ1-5	TGTGCCAGCAGCTTAGCGCATTTCCGTAATGGCAATCAGCCCCAGCATTTT	CASSLAHFRNGNQPQHF
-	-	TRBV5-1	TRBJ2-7	TGCGCCAGCAGCTTTACAGTGACCTCCTACGAGCAGTACTTC	CASSFTVTSYEQYF
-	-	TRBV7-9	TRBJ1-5	TGTGCCAGCAGCGAAATCTTTAGCAATCAGCCCCAGCATTTT	CASSEIFSNQPQHF
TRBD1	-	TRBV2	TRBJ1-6	TGTGCCAGCAGTGGACAGGGTTATAATTCACCCCTCCACTTT	CASSGQGYNSPLHF
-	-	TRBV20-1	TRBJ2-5	TGCAGTGCTAGTGAGGGAGGAGAGACCCAGTACTTC	CSASEGGETQYF
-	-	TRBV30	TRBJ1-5	TGTGCCTGGGCCAGGGGAAACAATCAGCCCCAGCATTTT	CAWARGNNQPQHF
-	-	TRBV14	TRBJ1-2	TGTGCCAGCAGCCACTGGTTTACGAACTATGGCTACACCTTC	CASSHWFTNYGYTF
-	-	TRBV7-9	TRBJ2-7	TGTGCCAGCAGCCCGGGGGCCCACTCCTACGAGCAGTACTTC	CASSPGAHSYEQYF
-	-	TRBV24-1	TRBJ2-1	TGTGCCACCAGTGTTCGCCAGAGGAGCAATGAGCAGTTCTTC	CATSVRQRSNEQFF
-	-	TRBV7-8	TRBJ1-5	TGTGCCAGCAGCCGAGATGGGGGGGGACTGTATAGCAATCAGCCCCAGCATTTT	CASSRDGGGLYSNQPQHF
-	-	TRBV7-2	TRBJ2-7	TGTGCCAGCAGGACGGGGACTCCCCTGGCCGAGCAGTACTTC	CASRTGTPLAEQYF
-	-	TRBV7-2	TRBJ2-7	TGTGCCAGCAGCTTATCCGTCGAGCAGTACTTC	CASSLSVEQYF
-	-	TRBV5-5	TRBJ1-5	TGTGCCAGCAGCCCCGGGGAGTATAGCAATCAGCCCCAGCATTTT	CASSPGEYSNQPQHF
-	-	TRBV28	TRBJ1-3	TGTGCCAGCAGTTCGAGGAATACTGGAAACACCATATATTTT	CASSSRNTGNTIYF
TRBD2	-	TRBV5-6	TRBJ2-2	TGTGCCAGCAGTTCTGGGACTAGCGGACCCCCCGGGGAGCTGTTTTTT	CASSSGTSGPPGELFF
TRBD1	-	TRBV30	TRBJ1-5	TGTGCCTGGAGGGGACAGGGTGCCGCTCAGCCCCAGCATTTT	CAWRGQGAAQPQHF
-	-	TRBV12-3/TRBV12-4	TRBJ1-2	TGTGCCAGCATTGGACGGGGCTATGGCTACACCTTC	CASIGRGYGYTF
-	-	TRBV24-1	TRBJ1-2	TGTGCCACGTCCCCCGGGGGCGCATATGGCTACACCTTC	CATSPGGAYGYTF
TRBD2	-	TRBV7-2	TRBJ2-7	TGTGCCAGCAGCCCACGGGCGGGAGCCTACGAGCAGTACTTC	CASSPRAGAYEQYF
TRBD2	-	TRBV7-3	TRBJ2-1	TGTGCCAGCAGCTCTAGCGGGAGGCCTCTATCCTACAATGAGCAGTTCTTC	CASSSSGRPLSYNEQFF
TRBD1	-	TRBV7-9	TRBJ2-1	TGTGCCAGCAGCCCGTGGACAGGGTACAATGAGCAGTTCTTC	CASSPWTGYNEQFF
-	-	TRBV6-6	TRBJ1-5	TGTGCCAGCAGTCGCAGGGCGTGGGATCAGCCCCAGCATTTT	CASSRRAWDQPQHF
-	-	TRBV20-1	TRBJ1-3	TGCAGTGCTAGTCCCGAGCCCGGTGGAGGAAACACCATATATTTT	CSASPEPGGGNTIYF
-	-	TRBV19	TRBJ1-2	TGTGCCAGTACCGCTGTCCCCGGACACTATGGCTACACCTTC	CASTAVPGHYGYTF
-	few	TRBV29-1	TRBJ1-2	TGCAGCGTTGAAATGCGGGGGGGCTACACCTTC	CSVEMRGGYTF
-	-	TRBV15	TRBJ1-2	TGTGCCACCAGCACCGGGGCAGGGATCTATGGCTACACCTTC	CATSTGAGIYGYTF
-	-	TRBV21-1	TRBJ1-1	TGTGCCAGCAGCAAAAGGGTCTTGGGGAACACTGAAGCTTTCTTT	CASSKRVLGNTEAFF
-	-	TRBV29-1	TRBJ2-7	TGCAGCGTTGCGGAGGGTTGGGAGCAGTACTTC	CSVAEGWEQYF
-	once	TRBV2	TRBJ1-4	TGTGCCAGCAGCCCCCGGGTCGCAACTAATGAAAAACTGTTTTTT	CASSPRVATNEKLFF
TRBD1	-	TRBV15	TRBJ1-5	TGTGCCACCAGCAGAGATCGCGGGGACAGAAATCAGCCCCAGCATTTT	CATSRDRGDRNQPQHF
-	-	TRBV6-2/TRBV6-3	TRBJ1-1	TGTGCCAGCAGTTACTCGATGTTGGGGACTGAAGCTTTCTTT	CASSYSMLGTEAFF
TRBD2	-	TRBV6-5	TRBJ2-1	TGTGCCAGCAGTTTGGGACTAGCGGGCTACAATGAGCAGTTCTTC	CASSLGLAGYNEQFF
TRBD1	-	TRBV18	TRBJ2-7	TGTGCCAGCTCACCCCGGACAGGGGCCGACGAGCAGTACTTC	CASSPRTGADEQYF
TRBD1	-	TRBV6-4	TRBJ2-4	TGTGCCAGCAGCCACGGGACAGCTCTAGCCAAAAACATTCAGTACTTC	CASSHGTALAKNIQYF
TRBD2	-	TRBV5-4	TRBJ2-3	TGTGCCAGCAGCTTGGGCGGGACTAAAACCGATACGCAGTATTTT	CASSLGGTKTDTQYF
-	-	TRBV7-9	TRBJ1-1	TGTGCCAGCAGCTTACGTGAGTGGAACACTGAAGCTTTCTTT	CASSLREWNTEAFF
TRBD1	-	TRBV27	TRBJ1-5	TGTGCCAGCAGTTGGGAGGGGGCTAGCAATCAGCCCCAGCATTTT	CASSWEGASNQPQHF
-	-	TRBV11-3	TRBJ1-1	TGTGCCAGCAGCCCGAGGGGGGGGAACACTGAAGCTTTCTTT	CASSPRGGNTEAFF
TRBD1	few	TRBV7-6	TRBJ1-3	TGTGCCAGCAGCTTAGCCACCGGGACAGGGATGAGCTCTGGAAACACCATATATTTT	CASSLATGTGMSSGNTIYF
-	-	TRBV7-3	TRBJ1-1	TGTGCCAGCAGCTCCAGAGCGATGGTCTCTGAAGCTTTCTTT	CASSSRAMVSEAFF
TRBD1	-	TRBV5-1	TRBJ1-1	TGCGCCAGCAGCTTGATCACAGGGGGCAGTGGAGGAACTGAAGCTTTCTTT	CASSLITGGSGGTEAFF
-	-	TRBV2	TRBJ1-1	TGTGCCAGCATAATAGGTCGGGCCACTGAAGCTTTCTTT	CASIIGRATEAFF
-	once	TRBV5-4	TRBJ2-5	TGTGCCAGCAGCTTTCGGCAGGGGGAGGTTGAGACCCAGTACTTC	CASSFRQGEVETQYF